This T cell receptor (beta chain) was retrieved from a study of graft-versus-host responses after intestinal transplantation. Per the germline V gene, CDR1 is SGHVS and CDR2 is FNYEAQ. There are 13 residues in the CDR3. Trimming removed 5 bases from V and 4 bases from J, with 11 bases in between. Points on this clone: The antigen is unknown.

Only in-frame clones appear in the TCRdb table, and some are missing; sequencing was by immunoSEQ multiplex PCR. The sample consists of over 80,000 clones, 91% of them appearing once. This sequence joins TRBV7-6 and TRBJ2-5; D possibly corresponds to TRBD2 (5 bases). The sequencing used unstimulated CD4+ T cells sorted from spleen or lymph node cells, collected before transplant. The receptor was isolated from a human donor who was the organ donor for an intestinal transplant. In DNA, the CDR3 is TGTGCCAGCAGCGCGGACTTTTCAGAGACCCAGTACTTC. Translating gives CASSADFSETQYF.